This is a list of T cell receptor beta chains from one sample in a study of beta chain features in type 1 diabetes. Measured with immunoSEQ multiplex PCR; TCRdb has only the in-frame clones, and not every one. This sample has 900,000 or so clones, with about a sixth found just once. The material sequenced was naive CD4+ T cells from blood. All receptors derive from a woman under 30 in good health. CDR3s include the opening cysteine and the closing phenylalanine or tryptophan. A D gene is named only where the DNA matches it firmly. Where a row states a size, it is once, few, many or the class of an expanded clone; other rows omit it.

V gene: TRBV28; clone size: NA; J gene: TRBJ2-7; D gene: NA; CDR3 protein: CASRRNYEQYF; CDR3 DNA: TGTGCCAGCCGTAGGAACTACGAGCAGTACTTC
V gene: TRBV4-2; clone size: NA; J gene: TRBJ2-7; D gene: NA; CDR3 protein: CASSQLPMGGSYEQYF; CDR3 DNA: TGTGCCAGCAGCCAACTCCCGATGGGGGGTTCCTACGAGCAGTACTTC
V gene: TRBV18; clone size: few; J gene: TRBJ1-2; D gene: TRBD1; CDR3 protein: CASSLDRVYGYTF; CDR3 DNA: TGTGCCAGCTCACTCGACAGGGTTTATGGCTACACCTTC
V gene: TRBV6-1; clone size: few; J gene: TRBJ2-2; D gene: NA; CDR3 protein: CASSSTLGAGELFF; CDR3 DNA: TGTGCCAGCAGCTCCACTCTAGGGGCCGGGGAGCTGTTTTTT
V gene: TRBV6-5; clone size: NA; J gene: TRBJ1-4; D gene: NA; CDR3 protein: CASSYAGNANEKLFF; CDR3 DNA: TGTGCCAGCAGTTACGCGGGGAATGCTAATGAAAAACTGTTTTTT
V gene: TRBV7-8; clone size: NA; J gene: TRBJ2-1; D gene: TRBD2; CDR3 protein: CASSLKDLAGGYREQFF; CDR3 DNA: TGTGCCAGCAGCTTAAAGGACTTGGCGGGGGGATATCGGGAGCAGTTCTTC
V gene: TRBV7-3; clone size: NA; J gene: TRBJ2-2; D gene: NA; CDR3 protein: CASSLDPSRVGTGELFF; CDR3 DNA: TGTGCCAGCAGCTTAGACCCCTCTAGGGTGGGCACCGGGGAGCTGTTTTTT
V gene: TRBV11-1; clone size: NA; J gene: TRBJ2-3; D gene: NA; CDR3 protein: CASSSRPQNTDTQYF; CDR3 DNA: TGTGCCAGCAGCTCCCGGCCCCAAAACACAGATACGCAGTATTTT
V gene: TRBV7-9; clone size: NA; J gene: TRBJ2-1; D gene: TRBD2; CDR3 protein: CASSRARGISYNEQFF; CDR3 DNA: TGTGCCAGCAGTCGAGCGCGGGGGATCTCCTACAATGAGCAGTTCTTC
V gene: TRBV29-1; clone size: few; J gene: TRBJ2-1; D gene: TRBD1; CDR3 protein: CSVRDRGTYNEQFF; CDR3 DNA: TGCAGCGTCCGGGACAGGGGAACCTACAATGAGCAGTTCTTC
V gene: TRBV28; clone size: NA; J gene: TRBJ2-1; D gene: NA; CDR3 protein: CASSPTQGGEQFF; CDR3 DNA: TGTGCCAGCAGCCCGACCCAGGGCGGTGAGCAGTTCTTC
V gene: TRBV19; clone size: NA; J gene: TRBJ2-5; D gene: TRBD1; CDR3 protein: CASSDRVGQETQYF; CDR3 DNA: TGTGCCAGTTCCGACAGGGTAGGGCAAGAGACCCAGTACTTC
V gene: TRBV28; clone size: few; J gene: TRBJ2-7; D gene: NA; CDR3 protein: CASTGSSSYEQYF; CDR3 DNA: TGTGCCAGCACCGGGTCCTCCTCCTACGAGCAGTACTTC
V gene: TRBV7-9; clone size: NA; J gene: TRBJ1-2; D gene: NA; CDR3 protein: CASSEDRKNYGYTF; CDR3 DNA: TGTGCCAGCAGCGAAGACAGGAAAAACTATGGCTACACCTTC
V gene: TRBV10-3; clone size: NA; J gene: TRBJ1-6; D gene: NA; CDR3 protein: CAIGLTENNSPLHF; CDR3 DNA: TGTGCCATCGGATTAACAGAGAATAATTCACCCCTCCACTTT
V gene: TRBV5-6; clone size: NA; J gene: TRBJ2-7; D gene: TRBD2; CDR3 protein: CASSPRTSGRYEQYF; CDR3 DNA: TGTGCCAGCAGCCCTCGGACTAGCGGGAGGTACGAGCAGTACTTC
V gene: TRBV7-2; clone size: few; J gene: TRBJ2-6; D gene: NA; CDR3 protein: CASGRKAGANVLTF; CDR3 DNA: TGTGCCAGCGGCCGGAAGGCCGGGGCCAACGTCCTGACTTTC
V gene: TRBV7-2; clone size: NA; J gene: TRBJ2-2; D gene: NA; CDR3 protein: CASSLQQGTVTGELFF; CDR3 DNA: TGTGCCAGCAGCTTACAGCAGGGTACGGTCACCGGGGAGCTGTTTTTT
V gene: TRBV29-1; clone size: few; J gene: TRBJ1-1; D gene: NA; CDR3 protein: CSVQTVAEAFF; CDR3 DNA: TGCAGCGTTCAAACAGTCGCTGAAGCTTTCTTT
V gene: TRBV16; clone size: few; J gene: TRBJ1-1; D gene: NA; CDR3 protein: CASSQSDGMMNTEAFF; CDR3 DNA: TGTGCCAGCAGCCAATCAGATGGGATGATGAATACTGAAGCTTTCTTT
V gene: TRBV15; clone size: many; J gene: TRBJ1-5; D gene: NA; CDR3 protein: CATSRDWWQNQPQHF; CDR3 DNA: TGTGCCACCAGCAGAGATTGGTGGCAGAATCAGCCCCAGCATTTT
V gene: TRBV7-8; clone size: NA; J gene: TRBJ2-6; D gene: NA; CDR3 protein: CASSFKTSGANVLTF; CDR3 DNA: TGTGCCAGCAGCTTTAAGACCTCTGGGGCCAACGTCCTGACTTTC
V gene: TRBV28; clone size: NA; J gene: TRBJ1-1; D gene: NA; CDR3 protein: CASSTGSSGSSEAFF; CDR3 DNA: TGTGCCAGCAGTACGGGGAGTTCGGGAAGTTCCGAAGCTTTCTTT
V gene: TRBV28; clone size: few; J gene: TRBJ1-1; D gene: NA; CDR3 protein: CASSLSGRGGTEAFF; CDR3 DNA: TGTGCCAGCAGTTTGTCCGGGAGGGGAGGGACTGAAGCTTTCTTT
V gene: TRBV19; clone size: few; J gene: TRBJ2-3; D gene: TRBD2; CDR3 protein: CASGLAATDTQYF; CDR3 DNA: TGTGCCAGTGGACTAGCGGCAACAGATACGCAGTATTTT
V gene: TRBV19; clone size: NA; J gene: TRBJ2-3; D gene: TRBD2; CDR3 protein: CASSLAGSTDTQYF; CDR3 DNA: TGTGCCAGTAGTTTAGCGGGTAGCACAGATACGCAGTATTTT
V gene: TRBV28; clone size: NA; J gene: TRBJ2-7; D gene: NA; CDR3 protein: CASRSPGTPREQYF; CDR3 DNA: TGTGCCAGCAGGAGTCCCGGGACCCCCAGAGAGCAGTACTTC
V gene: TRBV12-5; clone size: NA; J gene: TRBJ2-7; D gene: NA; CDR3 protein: CASGLVRDEQYF; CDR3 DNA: TGTGCTAGTGGTTTGGTACGTGACGAGCAGTACTTC
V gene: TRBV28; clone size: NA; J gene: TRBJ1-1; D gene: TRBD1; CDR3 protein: CASRRDRSNTEAFF; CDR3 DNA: TGTGCCAGCAGAAGGGACAGGTCGAACACTGAAGCTTTCTTT
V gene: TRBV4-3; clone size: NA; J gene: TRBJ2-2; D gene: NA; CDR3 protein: CASSQDYKSAGTGELFF; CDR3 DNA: TGCGCCAGCAGCCAAGATTATAAGTCCGCGGGCACCGGGGAGCTGTTTTTT
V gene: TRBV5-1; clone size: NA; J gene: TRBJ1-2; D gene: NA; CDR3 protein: CASSLGGTNKYGYTF; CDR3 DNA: TGCGCCAGCAGCTTGGGGGGGACTAACAAGTATGGCTACACCTTC
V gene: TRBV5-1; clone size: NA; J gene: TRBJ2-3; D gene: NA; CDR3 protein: CASSYAGTQYF; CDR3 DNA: TGCGCCAGCAGCTACGCTGGAACGCAGTATTTT
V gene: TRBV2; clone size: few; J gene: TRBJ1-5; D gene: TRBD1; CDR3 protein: CASTTDREYQPQHF; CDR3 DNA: TGTGCCAGCACAACGGACAGGGAGTATCAGCCCCAGCATTTT